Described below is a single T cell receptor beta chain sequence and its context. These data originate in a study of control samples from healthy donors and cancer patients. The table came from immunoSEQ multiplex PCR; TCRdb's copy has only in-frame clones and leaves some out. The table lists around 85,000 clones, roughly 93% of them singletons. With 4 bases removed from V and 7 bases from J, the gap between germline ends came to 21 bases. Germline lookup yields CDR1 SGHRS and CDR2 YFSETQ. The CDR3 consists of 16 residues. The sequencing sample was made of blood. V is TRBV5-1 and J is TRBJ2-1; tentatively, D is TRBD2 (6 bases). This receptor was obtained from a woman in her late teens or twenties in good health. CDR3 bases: TGCGCCAGCAGCGGGGGGACTCCCCGGGGGATAAATGAGCAGTTCTTC. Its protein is CASSGGTPRGINEQFF.